These 5 T cell receptor beta chains originate from one sample sequenced in a study of shared clonotypes between healthy human individuals. The protocol was immunoSEQ multiplex PCR, while the TCRdb copy is restricted to in-frame clones and leaves out a portion. Counted here are about 800,000 clones, 90% to 97% occurring once; the ten biggest clones make up roughly 0.23%. CD45RO-negative, CCR7-selected cells formed the naive CD8 fraction, which excluded terminally differentiated effector memory CD45RA+ cells. Sample: naive CD8+ T cells sorted from blood. The origin of the receptors is a man aged 25 to 40 in good health.

The genes are TRBV7-3 and TRBJ2-7; D not resolved. Per germline, CDR1 SGHTA and CDR2 FQGTGA. The CDR3 runs to 13 residues. Between the trimmed V and J ends, which lost 2 bases and 6 bases, there was a span of 11 bases. Here the CDR3 reads CASSLYGPREQYF. The CDR3 nucleotides read TGTGCCAGCAGCTTATACGGCCCTCGCGAGCAGTACTTC. The full variable domain, completed using reference TRBV7-3 and TRBJ2-7, is GAGVSQTPSNKVTEKGKYVELRCDPISGHTALYWYRQSLGQGPEFLIYFQGTGAADDSGLPNDRFFAVRPEGSVSTLKIQRTERGDSAVYLCASSLYGPREQYFGPGTRLTVT.

This clone has just one count. The chain is built from TRBV28 and TRBJ2-7; TRBD1 matches 7 bases. The CDR3 totals 15 residues. The germline V gene encodes CDR1 MDHEN and CDR2 SYDVKM. The V gene end was trimmed by 6 bases and the J gene end by 5 bases; junction bases not matched to a gene: 13. The CDR3 nucleotides are TGTGCCAGCAGCCCAACCGCGACAGGGAACGACGAGCAGTACTTC. Its protein is CASSPTATGNDEQYF.

The rearrangement links TRBV5-6 to TRBJ1-1; the D is unclear. The CDR3 spans 13 residues. CDR1 SGHDT and CDR2 YYEEEE come from the germline V gene. V dropped 4 bases and J dropped 4 bases, with 11 bases sitting between them. This CDR3 reads CASSVLEGTEAFF. In DNA, the CDR3 is TGTGCCAGCAGCGTACTCGAGGGCACTGAAGCTTTCTTT.

This chain joins TRBV28 and TRBJ2-1; D is perhaps TRBD1 or TRBD2 (5 bases each). This CDR3 is built from 18 residues. Germline loops: CDR1 MDHEN, CDR2 SYDVKM. The ends were cut back, 2 bases at V and 5 bases at J, with 22 bases in the middle. This CDR3 is CASSLRDHRAGFDNEQFF. The CDR3, as DNA: TGTGCCAGCAGTTTACGGGACCATCGAGCTGGCTTTGACAATGAGCAGTTCTTC. Full variable domain (rest looked up from reference TRBV28 and TRBJ2-1): DVKVTQSSRYLVKRTGEKVFLECVQDMDHENMFWYRQDPGLGLRLIYFSYDVKMKEKGDIPEGYSVSREKKERFSLILESASTNQTSMYLCASSLRDHRAGFDNEQFFGPGTRLTVL.

The chain is built from TRBV15 and TRBJ2-3, with D unresolved. The CDR3 has 14 amino acids. Germline V gene lookup returns CDR1 LNHNV and CDR2 YYDKDF (reference sequence). The ends were cut back, 4 bases at V and 6 bases at J, with 14 bases in the middle. The CDR3 spells CATSMVGVTDTQYF. The CDR3 coding sequence is TGTGCCACCAGCATGGTTGGAGTGACGGATACGCAGTATTTT.